Listed here are 22 T cell receptor beta chains from one sample, sequenced in a study of T cell clusters in autoimmune cytopenias. TRB amplification used roughly 250 ng of peripheral blood genomic DNA. Multiplex touch-down PCR amplified TRB using TRB-A and TRB-B pools in one tube. TCRdb re-analyzed the multiplex PCR reads; it lists each CDR3 protein once, without DNA. The sample yields more than 6,000 distinct CDR3 sequences, of which the top ten take up around 8%. The same sample was also studied in work on T cell repertoires in aging, cancer and after chemotherapy.

The sample taken for sequencing was peripheral blood. The receptors here all came from a human donor in good health.

This chain uses TRBV6-5 with TRBJ1-3. The CDR3 length is 15 residues. Germline lookup yields CDR1 MNHEY and CDR2 SVGAGI. The CDR3 protein is CASSYSNTTGNTIYF.

CDR3 sequence: CASSFPPGQGHGYTF. The chain carries TRBV6-6 and TRBJ1-2; there is no DNA to check the TCRdb D call of TRBD1. Germline loops: CDR1 MNHNY, CDR2 SVGAGI (reference sequence). The CDR3 extends over 15 amino acids.

By frequency, this clonotype registers medium-sized. The chain links TRBV12-3 or TRBV12-4 to TRBJ1-5. The CDR3 length is 13 residues. The CDR3 reads CASTYMIGQPQHF.

The chain uses TRBV15 and TRBJ2-7. CDR1 and CDR2 (germline): LNHNV, YYDKDF (reference sequence). CDR3 size: 13 residues. This CDR3 reads CATSQEASYEQYF. Based on the CDR3 plus reference TRBV15 and TRBJ2-7, the full variable domain is DAMVIQNPRYQVTQFGKPVTLSCSQTLNHNVMYWYQQKSSQAPKLLFHYYDKDFNNEADTPDNFQSRRPNTSFCFLDIRSPGLGDTAMYLCATSQEASYEQYFGPGTRLTVT.

Its frequency marks this clonotype as medium-sized. The chain links TRBV12-3 or TRBV12-4 to TRBJ2-4; the D gene TCRdb calls, TRBD1, cannot be checked with no DNA. This CDR3 contains 16 residues. The CDR3 here is CASSLGDRGLTDIQYF.

This clonotype registers medium-sized by frequency. CDR3 in amino acids: CASSYSRATGNQAFF. The chain couples TRBV6-5 to TRBJ2-2; lacking DNA, the TRBD1 call made by TCRdb goes unchecked. The CDR3 loop spans 15 amino acids. Germline V gene lookup returns CDR1 MNHEY and CDR2 SVGAGI.

This rearrangement joins TRBV29-1 to TRBJ1-1; checking the TCRdb D call of TRBD1 is not possible without DNA. Per the germline V gene, CDR1 is SQVTM and CDR2 is ANQGSEA. There are 15 residues in the CDR3. The CDR3 is CSARQGWGMNTEAFF.

This clonotype is classed as medium-sized (0.01 to 0.1%) by frequency. CDR3 sequence: CASSPTPSQGFKGGYTF. V usage is TRBV27 and J usage is TRBJ1-2; no DNA is available, so the TRBD1 call from TCRdb remains unchecked. Germline CDR1 is MNHEY and CDR2 is SMNVEV (reference sequence). This CDR3 has 17 residues.

The CDR3 loop is CASSMGNTEAFF. V and J are TRBV28 and TRBJ1-1. The CDR3 contains 12 residues. The germline CDR1 and CDR2 sequences are MDHEN and SYDVKM.

The chain links TRBV7-2 to TRBJ2-5; TCRdb picks TRBD2, but there is no DNA to check that call. The CDR3 runs 15 residues. Germline V CDR1 and CDR2: SGHTA, FQGNSA. The CDR3 loop reads CASSPSGGGEETQYF.

By frequency, this clonotype registers medium-sized. The J gene is TRBJ2-6, the V gene TRBV6-5; lacking DNA, the TRBD1 call made by TCRdb goes unchecked. Germline-derived CDR1 and CDR2 are MNHEY and SVGAGI. The CDR3 has 17 residues. CDR3 amino acids: CASSYSQGASGANVLTF.

Measured by frequency, this clonotype is medium-sized. The chain uses TRBV7-2 and TRBJ2-1; with no DNA, the TCRdb D assignment of TRBD2 cannot be verified. Germline lookup yields CDR1 SGHTA and CDR2 FQGNSA. The CDR3 runs to 15 residues. The CDR3 loop reads CASSPLAGLYNEQFF.

In terms of frequency, this clonotype is medium-sized. The chain recombines TRBV29-1 with TRBJ1-2; TCRdb selects TRBD1, and the lack of DNA leaves this call unchecked. The V gene's germline CDR1 is SQVTM and CDR2 ANQGSEA. The CDR3 extends over 13 amino acids. The CDR3 reads CSVEGQGRVGYTF.

The chain has TRBV20-1 and TRBJ2-7; TCRdb's D call of TRBD1 is untestable without DNA. The CDR3 spans 15 residues. Germline-derived CDR1 and CDR2 are DFQATT and SNEGSKA (reference sequence). The CDR3 reads CSASRTGAISYEQYF.

CDR3 loop: CATSDPIAGGETQYF. V usage is TRBV24-1 and J usage is TRBJ2-5; TCRdb reports TRBD2, a call that lacks DNA to check it against. This CDR3 comprises 15 residues. Germline-derived CDR1 and CDR2 are KGHDR and SFDVKD.

Judged by frequency, this clonotype is medium-sized (0.01 to 0.1%). This chain links TRBV6-6 with TRBJ1-1; the D call from TCRdb, TRBD1, cannot be confirmed without DNA. Germline-derived CDR1 and CDR2 are MNHNY and SVGAGI (reference sequence). The CDR3 contains 14 residues. The chain's CDR3 is CASSYSTAPTEAFF.

CDR3 sequence reads: CSASEHGNSPLHF. The chain carries TRBV20-1 and TRBJ1-6. Germline values: CDR1 DFQATT, CDR2 SNEGSKA (reference sequence). The length of the CDR3 is 13 residues.

The chain has TRBV6-2 or TRBV6-3 and TRBJ1-5; TCRdb proposes TRBD1, but this gene call is untestable without DNA. This CDR3 spans 13 amino acids. CDR1 and CDR2 from the germline V gene are MNHEY and SVGEGT. The CDR3 is CASSSNTGNPQHF.

This clonotype is labeled medium-sized based on frequency. Here the CDR3 reads CASSIATSGYNEQFF. The chain combines TRBV19 with TRBJ2-1; TCRdb indicates TRBD2, and absent DNA this call remains unverified. Germline-derived CDR1 and CDR2 are LNHDA and SQIVND (reference sequence). The CDR3 covers 15 residues.

The chain is built from TRBV24-1 and TRBJ2-1. The CDR3 is 16 amino acids. Germline V CDR1 and CDR2: KGHDR, SFDVKD. CDR3 residues: CATSESFILKNNEQFF.

This clonotype counts as medium-sized by frequency. The chain couples TRBV12-3 or TRBV12-4 to TRBJ1-1. CDR3 length: 12 amino acids. The CDR3 loop is CASSFRGSEAFF.

This clonotype registers medium-sized by frequency. The chain has TRBV6-5 and TRBJ2-1; TCRdb gives TRBD1 as the D gene, but with no DNA this cannot be confirmed. This CDR3 region has 15 residues. Germline loops: CDR1 MNHEY, CDR2 SVGAGI. CDR3: CASSYMGLSGNEQFF.